The source of this T cell receptor beta chain is a study of blood T cell repertoires in COVID-19. The CDR3 loop spans 15 amino acids. The germline CDR1 and CDR2 sequences are MNHEY and SMNVEV (reference sequence). V lost 2 bases to trimming and J lost 5 bases; unmatched junction nucleotides: 5. Seattle patients were enrolled while actively infected and followed longitudinally. The repertoire was sequenced with immunoSEQ multiplex PCR; TCRdb's copy has only in-frame clones and lacks some. The sample carries 130,000 to 150,000 clones, roughly 83% recorded once. The sequence was obtained from a woman aged 65 to 85 with COVID-19, enrolled during active disease. The chain recombines TRBV27 with TRBJ1-4, with 7 nucleotides matching TRBD1. The material sequenced was peripheral blood. The chain's CDR3 is CASSLRQGFNEKLFF. In nucleotides, the CDR3 is TGTGCCAGCAGTTTAAGACAGGGTTTCAATGAAAAACTGTTTTTT.